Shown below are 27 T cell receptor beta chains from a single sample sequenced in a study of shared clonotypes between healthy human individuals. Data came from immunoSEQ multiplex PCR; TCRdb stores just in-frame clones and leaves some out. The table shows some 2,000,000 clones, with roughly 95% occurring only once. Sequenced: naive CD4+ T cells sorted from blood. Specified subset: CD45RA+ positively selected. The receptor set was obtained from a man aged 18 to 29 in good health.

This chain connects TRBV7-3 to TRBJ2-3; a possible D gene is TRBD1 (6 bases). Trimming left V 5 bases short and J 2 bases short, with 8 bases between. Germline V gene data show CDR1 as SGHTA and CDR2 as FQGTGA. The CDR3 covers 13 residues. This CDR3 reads CASSRGITDTQYF. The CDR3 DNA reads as TGTGCCAGCAGCAGGGGGATCACAGATACGCAGTATTTT.

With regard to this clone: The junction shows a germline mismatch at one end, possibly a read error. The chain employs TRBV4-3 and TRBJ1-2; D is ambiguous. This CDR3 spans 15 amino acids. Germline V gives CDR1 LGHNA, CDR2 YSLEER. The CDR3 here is CASSQARWANYGYIF. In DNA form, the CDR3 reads TGCGCCAGCAGCCAAGCTAGGTGGGCTAACTATGGCTACATCTTC.

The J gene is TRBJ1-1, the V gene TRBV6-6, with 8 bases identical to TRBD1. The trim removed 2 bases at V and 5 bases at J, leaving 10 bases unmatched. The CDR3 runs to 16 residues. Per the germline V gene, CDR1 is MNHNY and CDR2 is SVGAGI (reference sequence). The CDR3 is CASSYRMGQVWTEAFF. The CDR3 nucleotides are TGTGCCAGCAGTTACCGGATGGGACAGGTATGGACTGAAGCTTTCTTT.

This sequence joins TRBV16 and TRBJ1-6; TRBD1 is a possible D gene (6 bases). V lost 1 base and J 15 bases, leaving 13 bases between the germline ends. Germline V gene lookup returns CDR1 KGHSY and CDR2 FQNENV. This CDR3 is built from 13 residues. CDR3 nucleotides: TGTGCCAGCAGCCAATTCCGACAGGAACTCCTCCACTTT. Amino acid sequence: CASSQFRQELLHF.

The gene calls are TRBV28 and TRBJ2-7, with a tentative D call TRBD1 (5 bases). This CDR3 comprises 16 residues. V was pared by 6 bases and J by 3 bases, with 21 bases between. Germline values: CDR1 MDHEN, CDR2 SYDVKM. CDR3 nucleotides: TGTGCCAGCAGGCCCCTGCTGCAGGGAAAGGTCTACGAGCAGTACTTC. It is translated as CASRPLLQGKVYEQYF.

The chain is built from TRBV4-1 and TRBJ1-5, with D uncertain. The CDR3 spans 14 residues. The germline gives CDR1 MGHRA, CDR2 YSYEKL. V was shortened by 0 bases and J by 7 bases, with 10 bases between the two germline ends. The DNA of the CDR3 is TGCGCCAGCAGCCAAGATGCGGTTCGGCAGCCCCAGCATTTT. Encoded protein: CASSQDAVRQPQHF.

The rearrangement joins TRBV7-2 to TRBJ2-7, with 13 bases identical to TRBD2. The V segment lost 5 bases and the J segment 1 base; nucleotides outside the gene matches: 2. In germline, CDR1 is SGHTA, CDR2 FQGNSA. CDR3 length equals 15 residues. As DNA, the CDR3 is TGTGCCAGCAGCCGGACTAGCGGGAGTTCCTACGAGCAGTACTTC. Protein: CASSRTSGSSYEQYF.

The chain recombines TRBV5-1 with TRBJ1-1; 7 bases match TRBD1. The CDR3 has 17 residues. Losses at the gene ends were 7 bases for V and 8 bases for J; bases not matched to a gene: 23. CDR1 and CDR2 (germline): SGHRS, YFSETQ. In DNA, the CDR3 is TGCGCCAGCCACACACCCTTAAGTCCGGCCGGGACAGAGGAAGCTTTCTTT. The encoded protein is CASHTPLSPAGTEEAFF.

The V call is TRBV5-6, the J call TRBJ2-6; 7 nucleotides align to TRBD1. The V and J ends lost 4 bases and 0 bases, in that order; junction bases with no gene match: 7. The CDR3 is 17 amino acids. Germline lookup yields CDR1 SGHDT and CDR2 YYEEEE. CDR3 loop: CASSRDRFSSGANVLTF. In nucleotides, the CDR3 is TGTGCCAGCAGCAGGGACAGATTTAGCTCTGGGGCCAACGTCCTGACTTTC.

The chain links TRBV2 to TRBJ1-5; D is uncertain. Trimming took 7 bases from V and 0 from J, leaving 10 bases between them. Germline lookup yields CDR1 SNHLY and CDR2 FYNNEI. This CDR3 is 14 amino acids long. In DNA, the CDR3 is TGTGCCAGCATCCAGACTGATAGCAATCAGCCCCAGCATTTT. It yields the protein CASIQTDSNQPQHF.

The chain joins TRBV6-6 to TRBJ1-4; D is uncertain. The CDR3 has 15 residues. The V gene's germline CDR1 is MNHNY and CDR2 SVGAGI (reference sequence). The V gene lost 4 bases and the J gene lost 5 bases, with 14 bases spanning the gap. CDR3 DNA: TGTGCCAGCAGTTTTTTTGGGCAGGCGAATGAAAAACTGTTTTTT. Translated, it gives CASSFFGQANEKLFF.

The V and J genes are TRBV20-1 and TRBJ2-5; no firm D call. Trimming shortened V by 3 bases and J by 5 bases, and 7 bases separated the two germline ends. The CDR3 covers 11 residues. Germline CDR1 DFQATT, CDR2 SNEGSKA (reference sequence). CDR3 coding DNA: TGCAGTGCTAGGACTGTCGAGACCCAGTACTTC. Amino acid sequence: CSARTVETQYF.

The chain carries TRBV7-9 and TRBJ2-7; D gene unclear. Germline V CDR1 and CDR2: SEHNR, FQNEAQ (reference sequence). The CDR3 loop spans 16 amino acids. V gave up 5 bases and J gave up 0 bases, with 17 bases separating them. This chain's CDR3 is CASSASLTPFSYEQYF. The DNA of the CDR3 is TGTGCCAGCAGCGCCTCCTTGACACCATTCTCCTACGAGCAGTACTTC.

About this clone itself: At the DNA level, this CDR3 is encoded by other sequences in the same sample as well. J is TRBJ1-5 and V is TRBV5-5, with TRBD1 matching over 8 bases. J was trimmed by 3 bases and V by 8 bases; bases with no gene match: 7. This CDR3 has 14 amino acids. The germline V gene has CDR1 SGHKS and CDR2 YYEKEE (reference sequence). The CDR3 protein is CASRGQVDNQPQHF. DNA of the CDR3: TGTGCCAGTAGGGGACAGGTGGACAATCAGCCCCAGCATTTT.

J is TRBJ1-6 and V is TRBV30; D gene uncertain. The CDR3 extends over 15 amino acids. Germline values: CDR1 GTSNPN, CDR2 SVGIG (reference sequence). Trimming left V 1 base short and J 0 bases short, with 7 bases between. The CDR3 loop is CAWSAPYSYNSPLHF. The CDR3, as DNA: TGTGCCTGGAGTGCCCCGTACTCCTATAATTCACCCCTCCACTTT.

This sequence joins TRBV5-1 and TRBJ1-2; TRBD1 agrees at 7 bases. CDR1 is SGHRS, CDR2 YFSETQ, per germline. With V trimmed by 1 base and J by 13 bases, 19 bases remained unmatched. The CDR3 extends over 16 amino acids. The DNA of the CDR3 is TGCGCCAGCAGCTTGTCGGTTAGAAGGGAGCAGGGGGTCGGCACCTTC. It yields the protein CASSLSVRREQGVGTF.

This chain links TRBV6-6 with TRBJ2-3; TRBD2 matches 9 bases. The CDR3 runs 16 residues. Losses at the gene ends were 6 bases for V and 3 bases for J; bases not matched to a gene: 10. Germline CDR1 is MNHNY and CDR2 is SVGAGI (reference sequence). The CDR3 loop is CASRSPGTSQTDTQYF. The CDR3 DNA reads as TGTGCCAGCAGGTCCCCCGGGACTAGCCAAACAGATACGCAGTATTTT.

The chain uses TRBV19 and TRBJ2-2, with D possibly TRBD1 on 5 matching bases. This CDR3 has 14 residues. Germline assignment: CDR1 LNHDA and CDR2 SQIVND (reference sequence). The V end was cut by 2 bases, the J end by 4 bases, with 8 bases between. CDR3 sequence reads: CASSILGVTGELFF. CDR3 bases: TGTGCCAGTAGTATACTAGGGGTCACCGGGGAGCTGTTTTTT.

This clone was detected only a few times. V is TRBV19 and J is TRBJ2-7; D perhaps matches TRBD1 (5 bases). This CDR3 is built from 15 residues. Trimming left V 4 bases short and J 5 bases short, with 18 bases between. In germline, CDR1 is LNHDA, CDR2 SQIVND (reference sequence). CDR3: CASSTQGRESDEQYF. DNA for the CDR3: TGTGCCAGTAGTACCCAGGGAAGGGAATCGGACGAGCAGTACTTC.

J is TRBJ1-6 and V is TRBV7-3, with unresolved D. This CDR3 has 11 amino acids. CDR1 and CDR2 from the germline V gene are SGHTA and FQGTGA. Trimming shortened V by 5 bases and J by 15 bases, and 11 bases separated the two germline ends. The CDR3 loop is CASSPWFLLHF. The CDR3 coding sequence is TGTGCCAGCAGCCCATGGTTTCTCCTCCACTTT.

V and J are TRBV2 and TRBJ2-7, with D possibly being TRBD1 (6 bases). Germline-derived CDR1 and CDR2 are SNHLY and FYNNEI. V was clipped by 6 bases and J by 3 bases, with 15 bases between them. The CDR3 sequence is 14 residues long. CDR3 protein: CASSPQGASYEQYF. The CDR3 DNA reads TGTGCCAGCAGCCCACAGGGCGCAAGCTACGAGCAGTACTTC.

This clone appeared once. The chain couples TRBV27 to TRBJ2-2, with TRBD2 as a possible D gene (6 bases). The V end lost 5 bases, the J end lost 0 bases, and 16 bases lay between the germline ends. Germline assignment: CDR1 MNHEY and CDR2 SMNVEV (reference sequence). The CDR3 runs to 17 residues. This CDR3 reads CASSPLWGVANTGELFF. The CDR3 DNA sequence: TGTGCCAGCAGTCCCCTTTGGGGGGTAGCGAACACCGGGGAGCTGTTTTTT.

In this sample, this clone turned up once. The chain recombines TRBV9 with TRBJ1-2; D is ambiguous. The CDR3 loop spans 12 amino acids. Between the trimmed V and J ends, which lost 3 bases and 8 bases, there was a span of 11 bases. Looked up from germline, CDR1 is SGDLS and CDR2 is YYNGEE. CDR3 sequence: CASSGVNIGYTF. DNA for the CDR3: TGTGCCAGCAGCGGAGTAAATATCGGCTACACCTTC.

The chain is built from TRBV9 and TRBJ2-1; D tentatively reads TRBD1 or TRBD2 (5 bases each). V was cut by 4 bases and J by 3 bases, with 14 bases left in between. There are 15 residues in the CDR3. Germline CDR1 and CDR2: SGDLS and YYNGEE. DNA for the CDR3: TGTGCCAGCAGCACCCGGGACGGGGTCTACAATGAGCAGTTCTTC. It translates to CASSTRDGVYNEQFF.

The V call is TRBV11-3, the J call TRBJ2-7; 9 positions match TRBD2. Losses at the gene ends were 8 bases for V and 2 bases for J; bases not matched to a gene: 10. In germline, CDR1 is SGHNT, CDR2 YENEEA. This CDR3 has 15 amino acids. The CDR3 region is CASSAGGGGAYEQYF. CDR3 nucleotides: TGTGCCAGCTCAGCTGGCGGCGGGGGGGCCTACGAGCAGTACTTC.

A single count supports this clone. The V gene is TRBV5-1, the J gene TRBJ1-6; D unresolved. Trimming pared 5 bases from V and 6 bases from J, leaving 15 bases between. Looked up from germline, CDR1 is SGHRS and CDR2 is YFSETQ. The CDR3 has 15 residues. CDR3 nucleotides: TGCGCCAGCAGAGTGGACCCCGGGTCTAATTCACCCCTCCACTTT. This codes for CASRVDPGSNSPLHF.

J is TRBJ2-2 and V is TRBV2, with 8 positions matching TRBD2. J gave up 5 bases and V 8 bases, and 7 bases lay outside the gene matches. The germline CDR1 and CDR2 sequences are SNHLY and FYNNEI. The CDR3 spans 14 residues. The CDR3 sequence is CASSLGGGTGELFF. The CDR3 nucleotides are TGTGCCAGCTCACTTGGCGGGGGGACCGGGGAGCTGTTTTTT.